Listed here is a single TCR beta chain. What it recognizes is unknown. The data were obtained in a study of T-cell memory formation after mild COVID-19. Study context: TCR clusters were largely donor specific.

Trimming removed 3 bases from V and 3 bases from J, with 13 bases in between. This CDR3 has 14 amino acids. Germline lookup yields CDR1 DFQATT and CDR2 SNEGSKA (reference sequence). Regarding the study as a whole: Pre-infection memory harbored some responding clones, suggesting cross-reactive memory joined.

TCRalpha and TCRbeta libraries used 5'RACE with constant-segment primers and UMIs. TCRdb reprocessed the 5' RACE reads via MiXCR and lists one record per CDR3 protein. The sample contains nearly 350,000 distinct CDR3 sequences, over 10% of which appear only once. The clonotype was recovered from a man younger than 35 who had mild COVID-19 (a few samples of this study predate the infection). Cell type and time point are not known. This chain joins TRBV20-1 and TRBJ2-3, with D maybe TRBD2 (6 bases). The sample taken for sequencing was PBMCs or a T cell subset sorted from them (not recorded which). The CDR3 bases are TGCAGTGCTAGTAACGGGGGAGAAACAGATACGCAGTATTTT. Translating it yields CSASNGGETDTQYF.